The clone carrying this T cell receptor (beta chain) was seen a few times. Its antigen is as yet unknown. The sample comes from a study of T-cell memory formation after mild COVID-19. The CDR3 loop spans 13 amino acids. The ends were cut back, 2 bases at V and 4 bases at J, with 8 bases in the middle. MiXCR, applied by TCRdb to the 5' RACE reads, yields one record per CDR3 protein. The sample has 450,000 or so distinct CDR3 sequences, approximately 20% seen once. Study outcomes and limitations: The SARS-CoV-2 specificity of second-wave clones reaching peak at day 37 remained unverified. Pre-infection memory showed some responding clones, and this suggested that cross-reactive memory joined.

The receptor's source is an adult woman who had mild COVID-19 (a few samples of this study predate the infection). Cell type and time point are not known. The chain combines TRBV12-3 or TRBV12-4 with TRBJ1-1, with D hard to call. The specimen sequenced was PBMCs or a T cell subset sorted from them (not recorded which). The chain's CDR3 is CASSLPPGTEAFF. In DNA, the CDR3 is TGTGCCAGCAGTTTACCGCCGGGCACTGAAGCTTTCTTT.